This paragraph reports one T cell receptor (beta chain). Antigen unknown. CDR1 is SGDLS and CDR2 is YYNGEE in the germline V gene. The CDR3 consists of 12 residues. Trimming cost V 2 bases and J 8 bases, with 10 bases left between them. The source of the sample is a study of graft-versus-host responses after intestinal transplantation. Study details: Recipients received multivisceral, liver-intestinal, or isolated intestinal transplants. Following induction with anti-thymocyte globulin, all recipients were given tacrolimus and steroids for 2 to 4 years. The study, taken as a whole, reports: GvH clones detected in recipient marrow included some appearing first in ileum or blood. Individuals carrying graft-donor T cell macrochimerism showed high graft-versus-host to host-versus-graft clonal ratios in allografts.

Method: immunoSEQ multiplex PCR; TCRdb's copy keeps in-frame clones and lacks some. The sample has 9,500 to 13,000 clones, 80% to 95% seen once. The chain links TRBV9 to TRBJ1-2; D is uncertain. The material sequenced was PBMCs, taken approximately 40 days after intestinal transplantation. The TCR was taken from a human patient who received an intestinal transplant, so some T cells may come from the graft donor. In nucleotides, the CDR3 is TGTGCCAGCAGCGTTGGTAGGGAAGGCTACACCTTC. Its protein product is CASSVGREGYTF.